Sequencing of this T cell receptor (beta chain) was carried out in a study of blood T cell repertoires in COVID-19. Study details: From T cells, B-cell-depleted T cells, or PBMCs came the material, which was cDNA or gDNA.

Living in 24 US areas, the participants were between roughly 18 and 89 years of age. Cohorts were determined from participant-reported clinical history. This CDR3 region has 17 residues. V was clipped by 4 bases and J by 0 bases, with 17 bases between them. Germline values: CDR1 MDHEN, CDR2 SYDVKM. As handled by the study authors: Scientists estimated how many nucleated cells there were by amplifying reference gene primers. Generated by immunoSEQ multiplex PCR, the TCRdb table keeps only in-frame clones and is missing some. The V and J calls and clone size were taken over from that table, and D and trimming were inferred from the DNA. The data contain about 190,000 clones, approximately 84% of them seen just once; the ten biggest clones take up approximately 3%.

The clonotype originates from a young woman who had recovered from COVID-19. The genes are TRBV28 and TRBJ2-3; perhaps TRBD2 as D (6 bases). Material for sequencing was PBMCs or T cells enriched from blood (not recorded which). The CDR3 protein is CASSSLSGGGSTDTQYF. The CDR3 coding sequence is TGTGCCAGCAGTTCCCTCTCCGGGGGAGGAAGCACAGATACGCAGTATTTT.